A selection of T cell receptor beta chains follows, all from one sample in a study of cytomegalovirus exposure and HLA in healthy donors. The repertoire was sequenced with immunoSEQ multiplex PCR; TCRdb's copy has only in-frame clones and lacks some. The profile shows approximately 150,000 clones, 84% of them singletons. What was sequenced was PBMCs. These receptors were collected from a man aged 30-40 years in good health and CMV-seronegative. Each CDR3 is given with its conserved first and last residue.

j_call v_call cdr3_aa
TRBJ1-2 TRBV5-1 CASSFGGSREGYGYTF
TRBJ1-5 TRBV19 CASSPTRTDSGSTQPQHF
TRBJ2-2 TRBV7-7 CASSPVQPTGELFF
TRBJ2-1 TRBV5-1 CASSPAGSGYNEQFF
TRBJ2-7 TRBV2 CASSAVGLAGDEQYF
TRBJ1-1 TRBV2 CASSEQGNTEAFF
TRBJ1-1 TRBV7-9 CASSLAGARTEAFF
TRBJ2-1 TRBV6-5 CASSSSGNLEEQFF
TRBJ2-5 TRBV11-3 CASSPDGGVETQYF
TRBJ2-7 TRBV29-1 CSVRGTGGSYEQYF
TRBJ2-1 TRBV5-6 CASSLGVGSLGEQFF
TRBJ1-6 TRBV7-8 CASSFSDRVNNSPLHF
TRBJ2-7 TRBV13 CASSLGRGYEQYF
TRBJ2-7 TRBV5-1 CASSPEGLANSYEQYF
TRBJ1-1 TRBV11-2 CASSLHPGVGAFF
TRBJ2-7 TRBV4-1 CASSQASGGDYEQYF
TRBJ2-7 TRBV9 CASSAGTGGYEQYF
TRBJ2-7 TRBV4-2 CASSELATSGISYEQYF
TRBJ1-4 TRBV6-6 CASSPLDRVSEKLFF
TRBJ2-7 TRBV4-1 CASSQVAGMDYEQYF
TRBJ1-2 TRBV27 CASSSTRTGGVYGYTF
TRBJ2-1 TRBV4-3 CASSQRQGDYNEQFF
TRBJ2-3 TRBV30 CAWSTTDTQYF
TRBJ1-6 TRBV7-9 CASSTGRAPDSPLHF
TRBJ1-4 TRBV28 CASMRDRENEKLFF
TRBJ1-5 TRBV11-2 CASSRGINQPQHF
. TRBV27 CASSLQSGSLGEQYF
TRBJ1-1 TRBV18 CASSPVTGQIMILF
TRBJ2-7 TRBV2 CATNHRDKSSYEQYF
TRBJ1-2 TRBV27 CASSLFGRENYGYTF
TRBJ2-1 TRBV9 CASSVEGTRFLEQFF
TRBJ2-3 TRBV9 CASSVGPSGGYTDTQYF
TRBJ2-3 TRBV30 CAWRGTGDTQYF
TRBJ2-1 TRBV4-3 CASSQDNYGTYNEQFF
TRBJ2-2 TRBV2 CASSDGAGAGTGELFF
TRBJ2-1 TRBV7-2 CASSFGGNNEQFF